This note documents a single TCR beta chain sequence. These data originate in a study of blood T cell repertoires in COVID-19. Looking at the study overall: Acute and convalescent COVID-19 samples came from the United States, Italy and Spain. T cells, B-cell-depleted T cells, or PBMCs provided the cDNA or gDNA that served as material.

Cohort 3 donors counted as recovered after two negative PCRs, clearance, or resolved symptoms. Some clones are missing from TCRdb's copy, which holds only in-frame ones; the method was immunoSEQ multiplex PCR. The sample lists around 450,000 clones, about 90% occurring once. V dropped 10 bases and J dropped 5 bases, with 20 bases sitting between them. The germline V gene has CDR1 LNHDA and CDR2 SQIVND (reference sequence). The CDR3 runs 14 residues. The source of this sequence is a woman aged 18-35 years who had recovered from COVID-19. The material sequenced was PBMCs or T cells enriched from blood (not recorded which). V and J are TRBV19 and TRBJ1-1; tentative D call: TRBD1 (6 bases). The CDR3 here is CATHSGAERTEAFF. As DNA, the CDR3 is TGTGCCACCCACTCAGGGGCGGAGAGGACTGAAGCTTTCTTT. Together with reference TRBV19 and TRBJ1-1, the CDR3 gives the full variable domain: DGGITQSPKYLFRKEGQNVTLSCEQNLNHDAMYWYRQDPGQGLRLIYYSQIVNDFQKGDIAEGYSVSREKKESFPLTVTSAQKNPTAFYLCATHSGAERTEAFFGQGTRLTVV.